A selection of T cell receptor beta chains follows, all from one sample in a study of cytotoxic CD8 clonotypes in ibrutinib-treated CLL. Only in-frame clones appear in the TCRdb table, and some are missing; sequencing was by immunoSEQ multiplex PCR. Of 100,000 to 150,000 clones detected, 80% to 90% appear once; the ten largest clones hold roughly 1.9%. Sample: PBMCs, taken after 24 months of ibrutinib treatment. Receptors were obtained from a human donor with chronic lymphocytic leukemia. Both conserved end residues are part of each CDR3. D genes are given only for firm matches. For some rows the clone size is stated as once, few or many, or as a class when expanded; others skip it.

DNA: TGCGCCAGCAGCTCCGGACAGGGAGGAACAGATACGCAGTATTTT
CDR3: CASSSGQGGTDTQYF
J: TRBJ2-3
size: -
length: 15
V: TRBV5-1
D: TRBD1

DNA: TGTGCCAGCAGCTTAACACTCGGGGGACACACCGGGGAGCTGTTTTTT
CDR3: CASSLTLGGHTGELFF
J: TRBJ2-2
size: once
length: 16
V: TRBV7-3
D: -

DNA: TGTGCCGGTGGACTAGGGGGGAGGACCGGGGAGCTGTTTTTT
CDR3: CAGGLGGRTGELFF
J: TRBJ2-2
size: -
length: 14
V: TRBV6-1
D: -

DNA: TGCGCCAGCAGCTCAGGACAGATGAACACTGAAGCTTTCTTT
CDR3: CASSSGQMNTEAFF
J: TRBJ1-1
size: -
length: 14
V: TRBV5-1
D: -

DNA: TGTGCCAGCAGCTTAGGGACAGGGTTTTCACCCCTCCACTTT
CDR3: CASSLGTGFSPLHF
J: TRBJ1-6
size: -
length: 14
V: TRBV5-6
D: TRBD1

DNA: TGCGCCAGCAGTATTAGGGGATATGAGCAGTTCTTC
CDR3: CASSIRGYEQFF
J: TRBJ2-1
size: -
length: 12
V: TRBV23-1
D: -

DNA: TGTGCCAGCAGCCCTTTGACAGGGAGATTGGGGACTGAAGCTTTCTTT
CDR3: CASSPLTGRLGTEAFF
J: TRBJ1-1
size: -
length: 16
V: TRBV7-9
D: TRBD1

DNA: TGTGCCAGCAGTTCCGGTCCTAGGGCTGAAGCTTTCTTT
CDR3: CASSSGPRAEAFF
J: TRBJ1-1
size: few
length: 13
V: TRBV6-5
D: -

DNA: TGTGCCAGCACACCGGACAGGTTCGAGCAGTACTTC
CDR3: CASTPDRFEQYF
J: TRBJ2-7
size: -
length: 12
V: TRBV18
D: TRBD1

DNA: TGTGCCAGCAGGATGACTAGCTCACACACCGGGGAGCTGTTTTTT
CDR3: CASRMTSSHTGELFF
J: TRBJ2-2
size: -
length: 15
V: TRBV6-5
D: TRBD2

DNA: TGTGCCAGCAGTGAGTCCGTAGGCGGCTACACCTTC
CDR3: CASSESVGGYTF
J: TRBJ1-2
size: -
length: 12
V: TRBV6-1
D: -

DNA: TGTGCCAGTAGCCAGGGTCGAGGAGCACCCCTCCACTTT
CDR3: CASSQGRGAPLHF
J: TRBJ1-6
size: -
length: 13
V: TRBV19
D: -

DNA: TGTGCCAGCAGTGGAGGAGAGACCCAGTACTTC
CDR3: CASSGGETQYF
J: TRBJ2-5
size: -
length: 11
V: TRBV28
D: -

DNA: TGCGCCAGCAGTCAATCTTCACAGGGAGACGAGCAGTACTTC
CDR3: CASSQSSQGDEQYF
J: TRBJ2-7
size: -
length: 14
V: TRBV23-1
D: -

DNA: TGCAGCGTTGAAGATGGAGGAGATACGCAGTATTTT
CDR3: CSVEDGGDTQYF
J: TRBJ2-3
size: -
length: 12
V: TRBV29-1
D: -

DNA: TGTGCCAGCAGCCGGGGGGTTGAGCAGTTCTTC
CDR3: CASSRGVEQFF
J: TRBJ2-1
size: -
length: 11
V: TRBV7-2
D: TRBD2

DNA: TGTGCCAGCAGTGAAGGAGGGGCAGACTATGGCTACACCTTC
CDR3: CASSEGGADYGYTF
J: TRBJ1-2
size: -
length: 14
V: TRBV6-1
D: -

DNA: TGTGCCAGCTCACCAGGGGCCCCTTATAGCAATCAGCCCCAGCATTTT
CDR3: CASSPGAPYSNQPQHF
J: TRBJ1-5
size: -
length: 16
V: TRBV18
D: -

DNA: TGTGCCAGCAGCTGGACAGGGGGCCCCTACGAGCAGTACTTC
CDR3: CASSWTGGPYEQYF
J: TRBJ2-7
size: -
length: 14
V: TRBV7-2
D: TRBD1

DNA: TGCGCCAGCAGCTTCCTCGAAACTAGCGGAGGGTCCTACGAGCAGTACTTC
CDR3: CASSFLETSGGSYEQYF
J: TRBJ2-7
size: few
length: 17
V: TRBV5-1
D: TRBD2

DNA: TGTGCCAGCAGCCACGACTTAAGGCAGCGGTTCTATGGCTACACCTTC
CDR3: CASSHDLRQRFYGYTF
J: TRBJ1-2
size: once
length: 16
V: TRBV27
D: -

DNA: TGTGCCAGCAACCGCGGGGATAGCTCTGCCGGGACCTACAATGAGCAGTTCTTC
CDR3: CASNRGDSSAGTYNEQFF
J: TRBJ2-1
size: -
length: 18
V: TRBV7-2
D: -

DNA: TGTGCCAGCAGTTACAGGGATCGGGAGCCCCAGCATTTT
CDR3: CASSYRDREPQHF
J: TRBJ1-5
size: -
length: 13
V: TRBV6-5
D: -

DNA: TGTGCCAGCAGTTACGGGTCTAGCGGGAGTGCCGGGGAGCTGTTTTTT
CDR3: CASSYGSSGSAGELFF
J: TRBJ2-2
size: -
length: 16
V: TRBV6-5
D: TRBD2

DNA: TGCGCCAGCAGCCAGGATCCGACTAGCGGGAGACCTCAAGAGACCCAGTACTTC
CDR3: CASSQDPTSGRPQETQYF
J: TRBJ2-5
size: -
length: 18
V: TRBV4-3
D: TRBD2

DNA: TGTGCCAGCAGCTTTCAGGGGGGAAACACTGAAGCTTTCTTT
CDR3: CASSFQGGNTEAFF
J: TRBJ1-1
size: -
length: 14
V: TRBV7-3
D: TRBD1